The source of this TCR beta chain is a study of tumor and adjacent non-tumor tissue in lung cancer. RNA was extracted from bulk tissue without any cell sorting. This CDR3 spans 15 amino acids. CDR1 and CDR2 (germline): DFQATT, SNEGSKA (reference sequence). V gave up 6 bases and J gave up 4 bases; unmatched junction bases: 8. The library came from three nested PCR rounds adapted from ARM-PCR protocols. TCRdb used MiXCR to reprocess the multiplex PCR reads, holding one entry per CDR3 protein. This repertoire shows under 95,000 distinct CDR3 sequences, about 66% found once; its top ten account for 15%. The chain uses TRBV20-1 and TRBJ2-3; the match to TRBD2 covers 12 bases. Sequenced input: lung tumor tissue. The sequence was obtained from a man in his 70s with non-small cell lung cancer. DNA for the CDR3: TGCAGTGCCACCGACCCTAGCGGGAGGGCAGATACGCAGTATTTT. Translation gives CSATDPSGRADTQYF.